A selection of T cell receptor beta chains follows, all from one sample in a study of lymphopenia after photon versus proton radiotherapy. Data came from immunoSEQ multiplex PCR; TCRdb stores just in-frame clones and leaves some out. The sample holds approximately 8,000 clones, around 90% seen once. The specimen was peripheral blood, collected from a patient treated with photon-based radiotherapy. These TCRs come from an older man with cholangiocarcinoma. Both conserved end residues are part of each CDR3. The order of the fields is D gene, J gene, V gene, clone size, CDR3 DNA, CDR3 protein. The D gene is left open where the match is weak. Expanded clones get a size class; other rows say once, few or many, or leave the size out.

>TRBD1|TRBJ2-7|TRBV11-2|few
TGTGCCAGCAGCTTCGGGACAGGGGGCGAGCAGTACTTC
CASSFGTGGEQYF
>TRBD1|TRBJ1-1|TRBV5-5|.
TGTGCCAGCAGACACGACAGGGGTCGCACTGAAGCTTTCTTT
CASRHDRGRTEAFF
>TRBD2|TRBJ2-1|TRBV5-1|.
TGCGCCAGCAGCTTGTTCGAAAGGACTAGCGGCCGAAATGAGCAGTTCTTC
CASSLFERTSGRNEQFF
>TRBD2|TRBJ2-3|TRBV28|.
TGTGCCAGCAGTTTTACCAGCGGGGGCACCGGGGATACGCAGTATTTT
CASSFTSGGTGDTQYF
>TRBD1|TRBJ1-2|TRBV6-5|.
TGTGCCAGCAGTGAGGGACAGGGCAATGGCTACACCTTC
CASSEGQGNGYTF
>.|TRBJ2-7|TRBV7-3|.
TGTGCCAGCAGCCTCGGGGCCCAGGGCGAGCAGTACTTC
CASSLGAQGEQYF
>.|TRBJ1-5|TRBV10-1|.
TGCGCCAGCAGTGAGCCAGGAGGGCCCCAGCATTTT
CASSEPGGPQHF
>.|TRBJ1-5|TRBV4-1|.
TGCGCCAGCAGCCAAGATCTGGGAGGAAATCAGCCCCAGCATTTT
CASSQDLGGNQPQHF
>.|TRBJ1-1|TRBV2|.
TGTGCCAGCAGTGAGAGCCCTATGGACACTGAAGCTTTCTTT
CASSESPMDTEAFF
>.|TRBJ1-2|TRBV18|.
TGTGCCAGCTCACCACTGACCGGGTGGTTCTATGGCTACACCTTC
CASSPLTGWFYGYTF
>.|TRBJ2-7|TRBV27|.
TGTGCCAGCAGTTCAAGGGACAATTTAAAGTCCTACGAGCAGTACTTC
CASSSRDNLKSYEQYF
>.|TRBJ2-1|TRBV29-1|once
TGCAGCGTTGACACCTACAATGAGCAGTTCTTC
CSVDTYNEQFF
>TRBD1|TRBJ1-5|TRBV6-1|.
TGTGCCAGCCTTCGGGGACAGGGAAACAATCAGCCCCAGCATTTT
CASLRGQGNNQPQHF